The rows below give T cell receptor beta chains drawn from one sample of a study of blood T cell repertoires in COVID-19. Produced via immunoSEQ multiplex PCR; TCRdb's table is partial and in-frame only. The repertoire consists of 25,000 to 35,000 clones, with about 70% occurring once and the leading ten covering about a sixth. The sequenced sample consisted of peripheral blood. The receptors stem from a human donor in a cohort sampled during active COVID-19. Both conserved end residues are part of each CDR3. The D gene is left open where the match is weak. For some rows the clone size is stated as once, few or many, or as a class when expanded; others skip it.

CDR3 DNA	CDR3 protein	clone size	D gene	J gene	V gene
TGTGCCAGCAGCCTAAGACGGGACAGGGGCCCGATAACTAATGAAAAACTGTTTTTT	CASSLRRDRGPITNEKLFF	.	TRBD1	TRBJ1-4	TRBV7-9
TGTGCCAGCAGCCCCCCGGGGACACACTCTGGGGCCAACGTCCTGACTTTC	CASSPPGTHSGANVLTF	once	.	TRBJ2-6	TRBV7-2
TGTGCCAGCAGCCAAGATATGGCAGGGAACAAAGCTTTCTTT	CASSQDMAGNKAFF	.	.	TRBJ1-1	TRBV3-1/TRBV3-2
TGTGCCAGCACCGTCGACAGGCGCGCCTACGAGCAGTACTTC	CASTVDRRAYEQYF	few	.	TRBJ2-7	TRBV6-5
TGTGCCAGCAGCTTCGGCCAGGGACTAGCCTCAGATACGCAGTATTTT	CASSFGQGLASDTQYF	.	TRBD2	TRBJ2-3	TRBV7-6
TGTGCCAGCAGCCAAACAGGGAGTTATGGCTACACCTTC	CASSQTGSYGYTF	few	.	TRBJ1-2	TRBV11-2
TGTGCCAGCAGCTTACAGGGGAGCGCTGGAAACACCATATATTTT	CASSLQGSAGNTIYF	few	.	TRBJ1-3	TRBV7-9
TGCGCCAGCAGCCAGACGACAGGGGGAAACTATGGCTACACCTTC	CASSQTTGGNYGYTF	.	TRBD1	TRBJ1-2	TRBV4-3
TGTGCTAGTGGTTTGGCAGGGAATCAGCCCCAGCATTTT	CASGLAGNQPQHF	.	.	TRBJ1-5	TRBV12-5
TGTGCCAGCTCACCAGATTCAGGATACACTGAAGCTTTCTTT	CASSPDSGYTEAFF	.	.	TRBJ1-1	TRBV18
TGTGCCAGCTCACCGTCTGGGCCAAACTACGAGCAGTACTTC	CASSPSGPNYEQYF	.	.	TRBJ2-7	TRBV18
TGCGCCAGCAGCTTGGGTGGGGGAGGTGCGGAGACCCAGTACTTC	CASSLGGGGAETQYF	.	.	TRBJ2-5	TRBV5-1
TGTGCCAGCAGCCCACAGGGAATGAACACTGAAGCTTTCTTT	CASSPQGMNTEAFF	.	.	TRBJ1-1	TRBV7-9
TGCGCCAGCAGCTTGGGGGCCAGCAACACAGATACGCAGTATTTT	CASSLGASNTDTQYF	.	.	TRBJ2-3	TRBV5-1
TGTGCCAGTTCCCGGACAGGGGGAGGTTTGGAGACCCAGTACTTC	CASSRTGGGLETQYF	.	TRBD1	TRBJ2-5	TRBV28
TGCAGCGTTCCGGGACAGTTGAACACTGAAGCTTTCTTT	CSVPGQLNTEAFF	.	TRBD1	TRBJ1-1	TRBV29-1
TGTGCCACCAGTACCGGGACAGGGGGCTCCGAGACCCAGTACTTC	CATSTGTGGSETQYF	few	TRBD1	TRBJ2-5	TRBV24-1
TGCGCCAGCAAAGGCATAAAAGAGGTCCAGCCCCAGCATTTT	CASKGIKEVQPQHF	.	.	TRBJ1-5	TRBV10-2